This record covers a single T cell receptor beta chain. As yet, its antigen is unknown. Data came from immunoSEQ multiplex PCR; TCRdb stores just in-frame clones and leaves some out. This sample has some 87,000 clones, with 80% to 95% found just once. The sample comes from a study of graft-versus-host responses after intestinal transplantation. Findings of the study overall: With peak circulating GvH clone levels came an association with early post-transplant HvG declines. Detection of GvH clones occurred in recipient marrow, and some had their first appearance in ileum or blood.

The CDR3 loop spans 17 amino acids. The J segment lost 5 bases and the V segment lost 6 bases, leaving 18 bases of the junction unmatched. Germline V gives CDR1 SQVTM, CDR2 ANQGSEA. The chain combines TRBV29-1 with TRBJ2-3; TRBD2 agrees at 9 bases. The sample was unstimulated CD8+ T cells sorted from spleen or lymph node cells, taken before transplant. The clonotype originates from a human donor who was the organ donor for an intestinal transplant. CDR3 residues: CSVAILAIAGAGDTQYF. CDR3 nucleotides: TGCAGCGTCGCTATACTCGCGATAGCGGGAGCTGGAGATACGCAGTATTTT.